These 9 T cell receptor beta chains were all obtained from the same sample, sequenced in a study of blood T cells in healthy people across ages (dated by TCRdb to between 2014 and 2017). The protocol used for the library was 5' RACE. Data came from an Illumina HiSeq 2500. A second PCR of roughly 6 to 11 cycles was run with a J-beta primer mix and a sample-barcoded 5' primer. TCRdb cleaned the public reads at Q25 with fastp, built clones with MiXCR and kept in-frame beta chains. Rows with one shared CDR3 protein collapse into an entry with the most common genes and DNA. Recorded for this sample are some 890,000 distinct CDR3 sequences; about 29% of them occurred a single time. The ten largest clones represent more than 8.5% of the sample. The same specimen was also included in a second study, on T cells of mothers and their children.

Source material: blood. Source of these receptors: a woman in her thirties or forties in good health.

V and J are TRBV28 and TRBJ2-7; D possibly corresponds to TRBD2 (5 bases). The CDR3 sequence is 13 residues long. Trimming removed 7 bases from V and 2 bases from J, with 12 bases in between. Germline loops: CDR1 MDHEN, CDR2 SYDVKM. The DNA for the CDR3 is TGTGCCAGCACTCCGGGGAATCCCTACGAGCAGTACTTC. Translating it yields CASTPGNPYEQYF.

This clonotype appeared many times. The chain employs TRBV7-8 and TRBJ1-5; TRBD1 might be the D (5 bases). This CDR3 is built from 15 residues. The germline CDR1 and CDR2 sequences are SGHVS and FQNEAQ. V lost 3 bases and J lost 1, with 10 bases in between. CDR3 DNA sequence: TGTGCCAGCAGCTTTCAGGGCAGAAGCAATCAGCCCCAGCATTTT. This encodes CASSFQGRSNQPQHF.

The sample holds a few counts of this clonotype. The CDR3 spells CASSLGFVGAAKNIQYF. CDR3 nucleotides: TGTGCCAGCAGCTTAGGGTTCGTAGGGGCGGCCAAAAACATTCAGTACTTC. J is TRBJ2-4 and V is TRBV11-2; D is possibly TRBD1 (5 bases). Germline assignment: CDR1 SGHAT and CDR2 FQNNGV. This CDR3 has 17 residues. V was cut by 1 base and J by 1 base, with 14 bases left in between. Full variable domain (rest looked up from reference TRBV11-2 and TRBJ2-4): EAGVAQSPRYKIIEKRQSVAFWCNPISGHATLYWYQQILGQGPKLLIQFQNNGVVDDSQLPKDRFSAERLKGVDSTLKIQPAKLEDSAVYLCASSLGFVGAAKNIQYFGAGTRLSVL.

There are a few counts of this clonotype. The rearrangement links TRBV12-3 or TRBV12-4 to TRBJ2-7; 7 nucleotides align to TRBD2. TRBJ2-5 matches the DNA end more closely, so the J call is doubtful. The length of the CDR3 is 14 residues. CDR3 amino acids: CASTFRGGLETQYF. The CDR3 nucleotides are TGTGCCAGCACCTTTAGGGGAGGGTTAGAGACCCAGTACTTC.

A remark on this clonotype: At one of its ends the junction is not consistent with the germline gene, which may arise from a read error. The chain carries TRBV24-1 and TRBJ1-5; D remains unclear. This CDR3 comprises 14 residues. Germline values: CDR1 KGHDR, CDR2 SFDVKD. The DNA of the CDR3 is TGTGCCACCAGTGGGGGAGTCAGCAATCAGTCCCAGCATTTT. It encodes CATSGGVSNQSQHF.

This chain links TRBV5-1 with TRBJ2-1; D is unresolved. The germline V and J ends were trimmed by 0 bases and 8 bases, with 9 bases remaining between them. Germline V gene lookup returns CDR1 SGHRS and CDR2 YFSETQ. The CDR3 spans 13 residues. The CDR3 sequence is CASSLALVDEQFF. The CDR3, as DNA: TGCGCCAGCAGCTTGGCGCTAGTCGATGAGCAGTTCTTC.

This sequence joins TRBV6-2 or TRBV6-3 and TRBJ1-5; no clear D gene. The V end lost 4 bases, the J end lost 9 bases, and 10 bases lay between the germline ends. Per germline, CDR1 MNHEY and CDR2 SVGEGT. The CDR3 has 12 amino acids. The CDR3 DNA sequence: TGTGCCAGCAGTTTACCGCCATTGCCCCAGCATTTT. This codes for CASSLPPLPQHF.

In regard to this clonotype: A junction end diverges from the germline sequence, so it may reflect a read error. The chain joins TRBV27 to TRBJ2-5, with no clear D. The CDR3 covers 14 residues. Germline assignment: CDR1 MNHEY and CDR2 SMNVEV (reference sequence). CDR3 in DNA: TGTGTCAGCAGAGTACTCGATATGCAAGAGACCCAGTACTTC. This codes for CVSRVLDMQETQYF.

Comment on this clonotype: An end of the junction differs from the germline gene, which may be a read error. V is TRBV3-1 and J is TRBJ1-5; TRBD1 might be the D (5 bases). The CDR3 spans 14 residues. The V gene's germline CDR1 is LGHDT and CDR2 YNNKEL (reference sequence). In DNA form, the CDR3 reads TGTGCCGGCAGCCAAACAGGAACATCTCAGCCCCAGCATTTT. Residues: CAGSQTGTSQPQHF.